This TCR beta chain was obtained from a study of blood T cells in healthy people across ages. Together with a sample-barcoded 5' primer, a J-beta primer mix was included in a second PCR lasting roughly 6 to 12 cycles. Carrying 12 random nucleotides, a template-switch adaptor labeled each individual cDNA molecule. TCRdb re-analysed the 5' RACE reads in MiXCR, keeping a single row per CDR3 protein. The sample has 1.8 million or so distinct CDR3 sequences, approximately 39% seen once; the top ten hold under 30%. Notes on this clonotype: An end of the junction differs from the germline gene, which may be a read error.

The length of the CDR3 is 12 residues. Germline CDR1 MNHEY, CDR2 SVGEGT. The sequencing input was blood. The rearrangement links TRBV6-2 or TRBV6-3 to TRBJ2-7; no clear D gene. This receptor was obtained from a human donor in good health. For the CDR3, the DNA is TGTGCCAGCAGTGACTCCTACTACGAGCAGTACTTC. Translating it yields CASSDSYYEQYF.